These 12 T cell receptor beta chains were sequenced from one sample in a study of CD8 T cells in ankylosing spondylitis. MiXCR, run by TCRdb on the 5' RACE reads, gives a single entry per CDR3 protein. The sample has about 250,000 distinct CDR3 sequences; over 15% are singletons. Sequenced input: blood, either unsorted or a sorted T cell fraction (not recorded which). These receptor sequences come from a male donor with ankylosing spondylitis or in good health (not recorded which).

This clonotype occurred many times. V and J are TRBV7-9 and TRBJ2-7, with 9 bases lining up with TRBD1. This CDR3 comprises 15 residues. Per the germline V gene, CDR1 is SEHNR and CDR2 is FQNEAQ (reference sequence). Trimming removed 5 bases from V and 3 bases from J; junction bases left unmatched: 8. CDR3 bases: TGTGCCAGCAGCCCGACAGGGGGTGGTAACTACGAGCAGTACTTC. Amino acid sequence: CASSPTGGGNYEQYF.

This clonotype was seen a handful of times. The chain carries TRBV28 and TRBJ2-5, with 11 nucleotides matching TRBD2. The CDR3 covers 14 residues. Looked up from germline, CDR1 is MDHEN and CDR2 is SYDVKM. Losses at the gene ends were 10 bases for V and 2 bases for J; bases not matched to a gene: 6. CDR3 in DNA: TGTGCCACCACGACTAGCGGGATTCAAGAGACCCAGTACTTC. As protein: CATTTSGIQETQYF.

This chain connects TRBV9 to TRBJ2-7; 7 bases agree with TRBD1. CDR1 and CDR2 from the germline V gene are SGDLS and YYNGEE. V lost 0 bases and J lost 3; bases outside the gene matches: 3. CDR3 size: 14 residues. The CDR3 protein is CASSVADRFYEQYF. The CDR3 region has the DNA TGTGCCAGCAGCGTAGCGGACAGGTTCTACGAGCAGTACTTC.

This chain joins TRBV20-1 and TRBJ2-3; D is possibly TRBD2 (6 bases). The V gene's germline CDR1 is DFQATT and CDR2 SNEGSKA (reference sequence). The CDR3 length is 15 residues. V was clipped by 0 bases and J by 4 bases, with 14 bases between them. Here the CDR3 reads CSARDRLEGPDTQYF. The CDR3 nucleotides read TGCAGTGCTAGAGATCGGTTGGAGGGGCCAGATACGCAGTATTTT.

CDR3 residues: CASSPRIAESYNEQFF. CDR3 DNA: TGTGCCAGCAGCCCCCGAATAGCGGAAAGCTACAATGAGCAGTTCTTC. The rearrangement joins TRBV9 to TRBJ2-1, with D maybe TRBD2 (6 bases). Germline V gene data show CDR1 as SGDLS and CDR2 as YYNGEE. This CDR3 is built from 16 residues. With 4 bases removed from V and 3 bases from J, the gap between germline ends came to 17 bases.

CDR3 loop: CAVSRQGNYGYTF. DNA for the CDR3: TGTGCCGTTTCCAGACAGGGGAACTATGGCTACACCTTC. The chain has TRBV9 and TRBJ1-2; 8 bases are a match to TRBD1. The germline gives CDR1 SGDLS, CDR2 YYNGEE. The junction had 7 bases not matched to a gene; V was cut back by 10 bases and J by 2 bases. The CDR3 length is 13 residues.

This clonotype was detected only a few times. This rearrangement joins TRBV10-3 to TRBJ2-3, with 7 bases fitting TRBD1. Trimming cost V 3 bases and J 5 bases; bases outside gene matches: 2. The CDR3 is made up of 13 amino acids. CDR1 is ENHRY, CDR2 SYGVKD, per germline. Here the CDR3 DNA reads TGTGCCATCAGTGATCCAGGGGGAGATACGCAGTATTTT. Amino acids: CAISDPGGDTQYF.

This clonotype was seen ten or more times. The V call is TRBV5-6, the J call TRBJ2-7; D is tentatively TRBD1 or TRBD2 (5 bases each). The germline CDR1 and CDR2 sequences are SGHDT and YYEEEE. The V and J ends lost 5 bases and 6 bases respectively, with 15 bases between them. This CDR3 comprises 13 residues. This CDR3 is CASRWGSVGEQYF. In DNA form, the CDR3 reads TGTGCCAGCAGGTGGGGGTCAGTTGGCGAGCAGTACTTC.

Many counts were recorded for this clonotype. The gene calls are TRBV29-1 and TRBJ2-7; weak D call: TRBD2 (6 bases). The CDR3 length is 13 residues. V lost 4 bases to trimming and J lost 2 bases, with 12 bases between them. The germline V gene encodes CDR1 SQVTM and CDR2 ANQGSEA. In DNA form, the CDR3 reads TGCAGCGTTGTTACAGAGCGGGCCTACGAGCAGTACTTC. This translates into CSVVTERAYEQYF.

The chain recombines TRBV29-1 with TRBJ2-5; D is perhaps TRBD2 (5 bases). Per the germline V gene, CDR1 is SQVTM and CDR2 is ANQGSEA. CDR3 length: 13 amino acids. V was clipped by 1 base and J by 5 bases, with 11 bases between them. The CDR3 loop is CSVEVEPGETQYF. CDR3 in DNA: TGCAGCGTTGAAGTGGAGCCGGGGGAGACCCAGTACTTC.

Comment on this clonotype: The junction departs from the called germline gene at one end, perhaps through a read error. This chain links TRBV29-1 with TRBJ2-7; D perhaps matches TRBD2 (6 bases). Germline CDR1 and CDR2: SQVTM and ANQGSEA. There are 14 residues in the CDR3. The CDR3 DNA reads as TGCAGCGTCGAAGGATTGCGGGGTACCTACGAGCAGTACTTC. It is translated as CSVEGLRGTYEQYF.

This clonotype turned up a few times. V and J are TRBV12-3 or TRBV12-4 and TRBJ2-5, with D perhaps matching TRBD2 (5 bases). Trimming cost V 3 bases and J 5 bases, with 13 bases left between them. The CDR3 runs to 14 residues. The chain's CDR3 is CASSFRGLGETQYF. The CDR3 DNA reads TGTGCCAGCAGTTTTCGGGGTTTGGGCGAGACCCAGTACTTC.